One sample yielded the 18 T cell receptor beta chains listed below, sequenced in a study of vaccination and CD4 T cells after COVID-19. Cultured CD4+ T-cell DNA underwent Oncomine TCR Beta short-read sequencing. TCRdb redid the calling of the PCR reads with MiXCR, one entry per CDR3 protein. The sample lists approximately 23,000 distinct CDR3 sequences; more than 35% were seen once. For these TCRs, the target antigens are not known. The time point: late sampling 161 to 241 days after vaccination in a few convalescent patients. Treatment reported: approximately nine-day PBMC culture with coronavirus spike peptide pools or control peptides (ViraFEST assay). Sequencing used CD4+ T cells from blood, cultured in vitro, obtained about 7 months after SARS-CoV-2 vaccination. All receptors come from a human donor who had recovered from COVID-19.

The gene calls are TRBV24-1 and TRBJ2-5; the D gene is possibly TRBD1 (6 bases). Between the trimmed V and J ends, which lost 5 bases and 3 bases, there was a span of 12 bases. CDR1 and CDR2 from the germline V gene are KGHDR and SFDVKD. This CDR3 is 14 amino acids long. The CDR3 region has the DNA TGTGCCACCAGTGTTGGGCAGGGGAAAGAGACCCAGTACTTC. Amino acid sequence: CATSVGQGKETQYF.

The J gene is TRBJ2-5, the V gene TRBV5-8, with D perhaps assigned TRBD1 or TRBD2 (5 bases each). Germline-derived CDR1 and CDR2 are SGHTS and YDEGEE. Trimming stripped 0 bases from V and 7 bases from J, with 13 bases between. This CDR3 has 14 amino acids. The chain's CDR3 is CASSLVLGVRTQYF. The CDR3 region has the DNA TGTGCCAGCAGCTTGGTTTTGGGGGTGAGGACCCAGTACTTC.

By sample fraction, this clonotype is medium-sized. The rearrangement links TRBV19 to TRBJ1-2; maybe TRBD1 (5 bases). The V end was cut by 5 bases, the J end by 8 bases, with 15 bases between. From germline, CDR1 is LNHDA and CDR2 SQIVND (reference sequence). The CDR3 is 13 amino acids. The CDR3 DNA is TGTGCCAGTAGTGCCGCCGGGGGAAGAGGCTACACCTTC. This sequence encodes CASSAAGGRGYTF.

The chain is built from TRBV7-6 and TRBJ2-3, with D possibly TRBD2 on 6 matching bases. The germline V gene has CDR1 SGHVS and CDR2 FNYEAQ. This CDR3 is 16 amino acids long. Trimming pared 5 bases from V and 7 bases from J, leaving 22 bases between. The CDR3 bases are TGTGCCAGCAGCCCAGCAGCTAGCGCCCGAGGTAATACGCAGTATTTT. Protein sequence: CASSPAASARGNTQYF. Based on the CDR3 plus reference TRBV7-6 and TRBJ2-3, the full variable domain is GAGVSQSPRYKVTKRGQDVALRCDPISGHVSLYWYRQALGQGPEFLTYFNYEAQQDKSGLPNDRFSAERPEGSISTLTIQRTEQRDSAMYRCASSPAASARGNTQYFGPGTRLTVL.

This clonotype was counted a few times. The CDR3 nucleotides read TGCAGTGCTGCCCCTCCGGGAGGCCTCAATGAGCAGTTCTTC. This translates into CSAAPPGGLNEQFF. V usage is TRBV20-1 and J usage is TRBJ2-1; TRBD2 matches at 7 bases. With V trimmed by 5 bases and J by 6 bases, 10 bases remained unmatched. CDR1 is DFQATT and CDR2 is SNEGSKA in the germline V gene (reference sequence). The CDR3 has 14 residues.

This clonotype has only one observation. The chain couples TRBV24-1 to TRBJ2-1; no reliable D call. V was cut by 6 bases and J by 0 bases, with 8 bases left in between. Per the germline V gene, CDR1 is KGHDR and CDR2 is SFDVKD. The CDR3 is 14 amino acids. The CDR3 DNA reads as TGTGCCACCAGTTCCCAAAGCTCCTACAATGAGCAGTTCTTC. It encodes CATSSQSSYNEQFF.

This clonotype has only a few counts. The chain employs TRBV20-1 and TRBJ2-5; 7 positions agree with TRBD2. Germline CDR1 reads DFQATT; CDR2 reads SNEGSKA (reference sequence). J lost 5 bases, V lost 1 base, and 10 bases had no gene match. This CDR3 has 15 amino acids. The CDR3 nucleotides are TGCAGTGCTAGAGCGTCAGAGCGGGGTCGGGAGACCCAGTACTTC. Encoded protein: CSARASERGRETQYF.

The V call is TRBV28, the J call TRBJ2-3; D remains ambiguous. Trimming removed 6 bases at V and 7 bases at J, with 14 bases between. The CDR3 has 13 residues. The V gene's germline CDR1 is MDHEN and CDR2 SYDVKM. The CDR3 DNA follows: TGTGCCAGCAGCCAGACCCCCACTAATACGCAGTATTTT. Its translation is CASSQTPTNTQYF.

Only a few counts were recorded for this clonotype. This sequence joins TRBV27 and TRBJ2-3; 8 positions match TRBD2. This CDR3 spans 16 amino acids. Losses at the gene ends were 4 bases for V and 2 bases for J; bases not matched to a gene: 8. Germline V gene sequence: CDR1 MNHEY, CDR2 SMNVEV (reference sequence). The CDR3 loop is CASSYIPGGYTDTQYF. Here the CDR3 DNA reads TGTGCCAGCAGTTACATCCCGGGAGGGTACACAGATACGCAGTATTTT.

The rearrangement links TRBV20-1 to TRBJ2-7; TRBD2 is a possible D gene (5 bases). The CDR3 is 13 residues long. Trimming left V 3 bases short and J 5 bases short, with 14 bases between. Looked up from germline, CDR1 is DFQATT and CDR2 is SNEGSKA (reference sequence). The DNA for the CDR3 is TGCAGTGCTAGTTCCGGGAACAGCAACGAGCAGTACTTC. It codes for CSASSGNSNEQYF.

This rearrangement joins TRBV6-4 to TRBJ2-7; 13 bases map to TRBD2. Germline lookup yields CDR1 MRHNA and CDR2 SNTAGT. The CDR3 is made up of 16 amino acids. V dropped 6 bases and J dropped 3; count of bases not matched to a gene: 8. The CDR3 loop reads CASSTGTSGVVYEQYF. In DNA, the CDR3 is TGTGCCAGCAGCACCGGGACTAGCGGGGTCGTCTACGAGCAGTACTTC.

The chain is built from TRBV9 and TRBJ1-2; D perhaps matches TRBD1 (6 bases). The germline V and J ends were trimmed by 0 bases and 8 bases, with 11 bases remaining between them. CDR3 length: 13 residues. Germline values: CDR1 SGDLS, CDR2 YYNGEE. The CDR3 region is CASSVEQGHGYTF. CDR3 in DNA: TGTGCCAGCAGCGTAGAACAGGGACACGGCTACACCTTC.

Only a few counts were recorded for this clonotype. The J gene is TRBJ2-7, the V gene TRBV29-1, with 8 bases aligning to TRBD2. CDR3 size: 13 residues. Per the germline V gene, CDR1 is SQVTM and CDR2 is ANQGSEA. J gave up 6 bases and V 7 bases, and 11 bases lay outside the gene matches. In nucleotides, the CDR3 is TGCAGCGCCGGACTAGCAGTTGCGTCCGAGCAGTACTTC. This encodes CSAGLAVASEQYF.

The chain employs TRBV5-5 and TRBJ2-7, with D perhaps TRBD1 (6 bases). Germline V gene data show CDR1 as SGHKS and CDR2 as YYEKEE (reference sequence). There are 14 residues in the CDR3. V lost 3 bases and J 6 bases, leaving 16 bases between the germline ends. CDR3 sequence: CASSWETGWSEQYF. DNA for the CDR3: TGTGCCAGCAGCTGGGAGACAGGTTGGAGCGAGCAGTACTTC.

The CDR3 DNA reads as TGTGCCAGCCAGAAAACAACCGGGGAGCTGTTTTTT. Translation gives CASQKTTGELFF. This chain joins TRBV28 and TRBJ2-2; D is unclear. The length of the CDR3 is 12 residues. Germline CDR1 reads MDHEN; CDR2 reads SYDVKM. Between the trimmed V and J ends, which lost 8 bases and 5 bases, there was a span of 9 bases.

The V gene is TRBV20-1, the J gene TRBJ2-1; 9 bases align to TRBD2. This CDR3 is 15 amino acids long. V lost 1 base to trimming and J lost 6 bases; unmatched junction nucleotides: 7. Looked up from germline, CDR1 is DFQATT and CDR2 is SNEGSKA (reference sequence). CDR3 in amino acids: CSARVASGNLNEQFF. DNA for the CDR3: TGCAGTGCTAGAGTGGCTAGCGGGAATCTCAATGAGCAGTTCTTC.

The chain uses TRBV25-1 and TRBJ2-6; D is ambiguous. The CDR3 extends over 17 amino acids. Germline values: CDR1 MGHDK, CDR2 SYGVNS. Trimming shortened V by 6 bases and J by 0 bases, and 15 bases separated the two germline ends. Here the CDR3 DNA reads TGTGCCAGCAGGGCCGCTGGCCTGCACTCTGGGGCCAACGTCCTGACTTTC. This sequence encodes CASRAAGLHSGANVLTF.

The gene calls are TRBV28 and TRBJ1-5, with TRBD1 as a possible D gene (5 bases). V was pared by 3 bases and J by 11 bases, with 11 bases between. This CDR3 is 12 amino acids long. In germline, CDR1 is MDHEN, CDR2 SYDVKM. CDR3 amino acids: CASSFPGGAQHF. The CDR3 nucleotides read TGTGCCAGCAGTTTCCCGGGGGGGGCCCAGCATTTT.